The 19 T cell receptor beta chains given below trace back to one sample, sequenced in a study of control samples from healthy donors and cancer patients. The method was immunoSEQ multiplex PCR; TCRdb's version includes in-frame clones alone and lacks a portion of them. This sample has fewer than 200,000 clones, with roughly 93% found just once. Sequenced input: blood. The receptors originated from a woman in her sixties in good health.

Comment on this clone: Additional DNA sequences in this sample encode the identical CDR3. This chain connects TRBV9 to TRBJ1-5; TRBD1 agrees at 8 bases. Unmatched junction bases numbered 3, after V lost 3 bases and J lost 4 bases. Germline V gives CDR1 SGDLS, CDR2 YYNGEE. This CDR3 region has 14 residues. The CDR3 reads CASSATGDNQPQHF. For the CDR3, the DNA is TGTGCCAGCAGCGCGACAGGGGATAATCAGCCCCAGCATTTT.

This sequence joins TRBV27 and TRBJ1-4; D call uncertain. The germline V gene encodes CDR1 MNHEY and CDR2 SMNVEV (reference sequence). Trimming removed 5 bases from V and 7 bases from J, with 23 bases in between. This CDR3 is built from 17 residues. CDR3 DNA: TGTGCCAGCAGTCCCCTCACCGCGGACGAGGACGGTGAAAAACTGTTTTTT. It encodes CASSPLTADEDGEKLFF.

The V and J genes are TRBV4-3 and TRBJ2-1; 10 bases are a match to TRBD1. V gave up 3 bases and J gave up 7 bases; unmatched junction bases: 6. This CDR3 region has 15 residues. In germline, CDR1 is LGHNA, CDR2 YSLEER. CDR3 region: CASSHTWDRGNEQFF. CDR3 DNA sequence: TGCGCCAGCAGCCATACTTGGGACAGGGGAAATGAGCAGTTCTTC.

The chain joins TRBV19 to TRBJ2-2, with D maybe TRBD1 (5 bases). V was shortened by 3 bases and J by 0 bases, with 11 bases between the two germline ends. The CDR3 has 16 residues. Germline CDR1 reads LNHDA; CDR2 reads SQIVND (reference sequence). The CDR3 DNA follows: TGTGCCAGTAGTATTAAAAGGGGTCCGAACACCGGGGAGCTGTTTTTT. Protein sequence: CASSIKRGPNTGELFF.

V is TRBV30 and J is TRBJ1-5; D gene unclear. The CDR3 runs to 12 residues. Trimming pared 1 base from V and 5 bases from J, leaving 6 bases between. Per the germline V gene, CDR1 is GTSNPN and CDR2 is SVGIG (reference sequence). CDR3 bases: TGTGCCTGGAGTGGCGGTTATCAGCCCCAGCATTTT. This gives the protein CAWSGGYQPQHF.

CDR3 coding DNA: TGTGCCAGCGGCAACCCTGGCGGATCCTACGAGCAGTACTTC. Amino acids: CASGNPGGSYEQYF. V usage is TRBV6-5 and J usage is TRBJ2-7; D not resolved. The CDR3 length is 14 residues. Germline lookup yields CDR1 MNHEY and CDR2 SVGAGI. The V end lost 8 bases, the J end lost 1 base, and 15 bases lay between the germline ends.

DNA for the CDR3: TGTGCCAGTAGTATTCGGATTACCGGAAACACCATATATTTT. It translates to CASSIRITGNTIYF. The rearrangement joins TRBV19 to TRBJ1-3, with unresolved D. CDR1 LNHDA and CDR2 SQIVND come from the germline V gene (reference sequence). V was trimmed by 3 bases and J by 4 bases, leaving 10 bases between them. The CDR3 length is 14 residues.

This clone turned up a few times. Other DNA sequences of this sample code for an identical CDR3. This chain connects TRBV5-1 to TRBJ1-5; no clear D. V gave up 0 bases and J gave up 1 base, with 8 bases separating them. The CDR3 has 15 residues. Germline loops: CDR1 SGHRS, CDR2 YFSETQ. The CDR3 sequence is CASSLDGGSNQPQHF. As DNA, the CDR3 is TGCGCCAGCAGCTTGGATGGTGGAAGCAATCAGCCCCAGCATTTT.

The rearrangement joins TRBV21-1 to TRBJ1-6; the D call in the table, TRBD1, was not verified against the DNA. TRBV21-1 is labeled a pseudogene. This CDR3 comprises 16 residues. Written as DNA, the CDR3 is TGTGCCAGCAGCAATCTCGGACAGGGCTATAATTCACCCCTCCACTTT. Its protein product is CASSNLGQGYNSPLHF.

The rearrangement links TRBV19 to TRBJ2-5, with 8 bases that match TRBD1. Germline V lookup: CDR1 LNHDA, CDR2 SQIVND (reference sequence). Trimming at V came to 5 bases and at J to 5 bases, leaving 7 bases not matched to a gene. The CDR3 covers 14 residues. CDR3 nucleotides: TGTGCCAGTAGTCGGACAGGGTTGGGGGAGACCCAGTACTTC. It yields the protein CASSRTGLGETQYF.

This clone has just one count. The genes are TRBV11-2 and TRBJ1-3; D may be TRBD1 (5 bases). The germline V gene encodes CDR1 SGHAT and CDR2 FQNNGV. Trimming removed 5 bases at V and 8 bases at J, with 13 bases between. The CDR3 totals 13 residues. In DNA form, the CDR3 reads TGTGCCAGCAGCATGACGGGGGTAGACACCATATATTTT. Amino acid sequence: CASSMTGVDTIYF.

The chain combines TRBV4-3 with TRBJ1-4, with D possibly being TRBD1 (5 bases). The CDR3 consists of 15 residues. Trimming took off 0 bases at V and 7 bases at J, with 12 bases between the two ends. The germline CDR1 and CDR2 sequences are LGHNA and YSLEER. CDR3 sequence: CASSQEWGRSEKLFF. DNA for the CDR3: TGCGCCAGCAGCCAAGAGTGGGGGAGGAGTGAAAAACTGTTTTTT.

The rearrangement joins TRBV6-5 to TRBJ1-4; 7 bases are shared with TRBD1. The CDR3 is 15 residues long. Germline V gene lookup returns CDR1 MNHEY and CDR2 SVGAGI. V dropped 4 bases and J dropped 8; count of bases not matched to a gene: 10. The CDR3 loop is CASSSRDRGMEKLFF. The DNA for the CDR3 is TGTGCCAGCAGTTCCCGGGACAGAGGCATGGAAAAACTGTTTTTT.

The chain links TRBV6-5 to TRBJ2-5; D unresolved. Germline CDR1 reads MNHEY; CDR2 reads SVGAGI. Trimming cost V 2 bases and J 4 bases, with 8 bases left between them. CDR3 length equals 13 residues. For the CDR3, the DNA is TGTGCCAGCAGTTACGTTGCTGGAGAGACCCAGTACTTC. The encoded protein is CASSYVAGETQYF.

This chain joins TRBV5-6 and TRBJ2-7, with a possible D match to TRBD2 (7 bases). There are 16 residues in the CDR3. The germline CDR1 and CDR2 sequences are SGHDT and YYEEEE. V dropped 0 bases and J dropped 3 bases, with 16 bases sitting between them. This CDR3 reads CASSLARGGANYEQYF. In DNA, the CDR3 is TGTGCCAGCAGCTTGGCGAGAGGGGGGGCAAACTACGAGCAGTACTTC. Drawing the rest from reference TRBV5-6 and TRBJ2-7, the complete variable domain is DAGVTQSPTHLIKTRGQQVTLRCSPKSGHDTVSWYQQALGQGPQFIFQYYEEEERQRGNFPDRFSGHQFPNYSSELNVNALLLGDSALYLCASSLARGGANYEQYFGPGTRLTVT.

In its sample, this clone was seen once. The rearrangement joins TRBV6-5 to TRBJ2-3; D may be TRBD1 (6 bases). Germline V gene sequence: CDR1 MNHEY, CDR2 SVGAGI. The germline V and J ends were trimmed by 4 bases and 1 base, with 9 bases remaining between them. The CDR3 consists of 14 residues. The CDR3 loop is CASSSRQGTDTQYF. The DNA of the CDR3 is TGTGCCAGCAGTTCTAGACAGGGCACAGATACGCAGTATTTT.

The rearrangement uses TRBV5-8 and TRBJ1-4, with D unresolved. Germline V gene data show CDR1 as SGHTS and CDR2 as YDEGEE. CDR3 length: 18 residues. Between the trimmed V and J ends, which lost 4 bases and 7 bases, there was a span of 26 bases. The CDR3 here is CASSAGRQDGLLGEKLFF. For the CDR3, the DNA is TGTGCCAGCAGCGCAGGACGGCAGGATGGGCTTCTGGGTGAAAAACTGTTTTTT.

In nucleotides, the CDR3 is TGTGCCAGCAGCTTAGGGGGACAGAAGCAGTTCTTC. Its translation: CASSLGGQKQFF. The chain links TRBV7-2 to TRBJ2-1, with 7 nucleotides matching TRBD1. CDR1 is SGHTA, CDR2 FQGNSA, per germline. The CDR3 contains 12 residues. With V trimmed by 1 base and J by 11 bases, 2 bases remained unmatched.

CDR3 sequence: CASSGGGQGTDTQYF. In nucleotides, the CDR3 is TGCGCCAGCAGCGGGGGCGGACAGGGCACAGATACGCAGTATTTT. The chain employs TRBV5-1 and TRBJ2-3, with 7 bases aligning to TRBD1. The CDR3 runs to 15 residues. Per the germline V gene, CDR1 is SGHRS and CDR2 is YFSETQ. The junction had 6 bases not matched to a gene; V was cut back by 4 bases and J by 1 base.